This entry lists 8 T cell receptor beta chains sequenced from one sample in a study of response to subunit inactivated influenza vaccine listed by TCRdb under 2018. The time point label, as the study defines it: more than 40 days after influenza vaccine administration. To prepare the library, RT-PCR was applied. Instrument used: Illumina HiSeq 2500. Using fastp at Q25 and MiXCR, TCRdb reprocessed the public reads and kept productive beta chains. Rows with one shared CDR3 protein collapse into an entry with the most common genes and DNA. Present in this sample are approximately 500,000 distinct CDR3 sequences, under 15% of which were seen just once. About an eighth of the sample comes from the top ten. The source material was PBMCs from blood, sampled roughly 48 days after vaccination. The receptors originated from a man aged 50 or older who received an inactivated influenza vaccine. Donor details come from another sample of the same person, matched by shared clones.

This clonotype was counted a few times. The CDR3 protein is CASEGNKDGYTF. The CDR3 nucleotides read TGTGCCAGCGAGGGAAACAAGGATGGCTACACCTTC. V is TRBV4-2 and J is TRBJ1-2, with unresolved D. V was clipped by 8 bases and J by 6 bases, with 13 bases between them. Germline V gene data show CDR1 as LGHNA and CDR2 as YNFKEQ. This CDR3 spans 12 amino acids.

The V and J genes are TRBV7-6 and TRBJ2-5; D is undetermined. Deletions cut 2 bases from V and 3 bases from J, with 7 bases between. This CDR3 spans 13 amino acids. Looked up from germline, CDR1 is SGHVS and CDR2 is FNYEAQ. In DNA, the CDR3 is TGTGCCAGCAGCTTACGTGTCAAAGAGACCCAGTACTTC. This sequence encodes CASSLRVKETQYF.

This clonotype has just a few counts. V usage is TRBV6-5 and J usage is TRBJ1-2; 9 bases fit TRBD1. Germline values: CDR1 MNHEY, CDR2 SVGAGI. V was pared by 4 bases and J by 8 bases, with 14 bases of the junction left unmatched. The CDR3 sequence is 16 residues long. The CDR3 here is CASSSPSGTGMGGYTF. CDR3 sequence (DNA): TGTGCCAGCAGTTCTCCGTCCGGGACAGGGATGGGCGGCTACACCTTC.

The J gene is TRBJ1-2, the V gene TRBV12-3 or TRBV12-4, with a weak D call TRBD1 (6 bases). Deletions cut 5 bases from V and 4 bases from J, with 11 bases between. This CDR3 is 13 amino acids long. The CDR3 region is CASSAGALYGYTF. The CDR3 DNA follows: TGTGCCAGCAGTGCAGGGGCCCTCTATGGCTACACCTTC.

This clonotype turned up a few times. The chain has TRBV29-1 and TRBJ2-5; 9 bases are shared with TRBD1. Germline V gene lookup returns CDR1 SQVTM and CDR2 ANQGSEA. The CDR3 spans 13 residues. The junction had 2 bases not matched to a gene; V was cut back by 3 bases and J by 3 bases. CDR3 sequence (DNA): TGCAGCGTTGATCGACAGGGGGAAGAGACCCAGTACTTC. It is translated as CSVDRQGEETQYF.

This clonotype was seen many times. The chain joins TRBV12-3 or TRBV12-4 to TRBJ2-1; possible D gene TRBD2, 6 bases. V was trimmed by 6 bases and J by 1 base, leaving 13 bases between them. The CDR3 sequence is 15 residues long. The CDR3 DNA reads TGTGCCAGCAGCCCGTTCGGGAGTTCCTACAATGAGCAGTTCTTC. As protein: CASSPFGSSYNEQFF.

The rearrangement links TRBV7-9 to TRBJ1-2, with D possibly TRBD1 on 6 matching bases. CDR1 and CDR2 from the germline V gene are SEHNR and FQNEAQ (reference sequence). The CDR3 covers 14 residues. Trimming took 1 base from V and 8 from J, leaving 14 bases between them. CDR3 nucleotides: TGTGCCAGCAGCTTAGAGTCCAGGGGAGGCGGCTACACCTTC. It is translated as CASSLESRGGGYTF.

The CDR3 DNA reads as TGTGCCAGCAGTTTATTAAGGCCTAGCGGGACCACCGGGGAGCTGTTTTTT. Translating gives CASSLLRPSGTTGELFF. The rearrangement uses TRBV28 and TRBJ2-2; TRBD2 matches at 9 bases. J was trimmed by 4 bases and V by 1 base; bases with no gene match: 7. The germline V gene encodes CDR1 MDHEN and CDR2 SYDVKM. The CDR3 extends over 17 amino acids.